Shown below are 21 T cell receptor beta chains from a single sample sequenced in a study of CD8 T cells in ankylosing spondylitis. TCRdb re-called the 5' RACE reads with MiXCR, one entry per CDR3 protein. The data show around 130,000 distinct CDR3 sequences, around 7% seen once. The material sequenced was blood, either unsorted or a sorted T cell fraction (not recorded which). Receptors were obtained from a male donor with ankylosing spondylitis or in good health (not recorded which).

This clonotype has a count of ten or more. The genes are TRBV28 and TRBJ2-4; the D gene is possibly TRBD2 (5 bases). The CDR3 consists of 16 residues. Trimming took off 7 bases at V and 10 bases at J, with 26 bases between the two ends. Germline V CDR1 and CDR2: MDHEN, SYDVKM. DNA of the CDR3: TGTGCCAGCATCCGTCGGGATGCCCGGCATCAAGGAATTCAGTACTTC. Its translation: CASIRRDARHQGIQYF.

This clonotype was observed many times. The chain has TRBV7-9 and TRBJ2-7; the match to TRBD1 covers 11 bases. V was pared by 6 bases and J by 2 bases, with 3 bases of the junction left unmatched. The CDR3 covers 14 residues. Germline V gene lookup returns CDR1 SEHNR and CDR2 FQNEAQ (reference sequence). CDR3 DNA: TGTGCCAGCAGTGGGACAGGGGGAACCTACGAGCAGTACTTC. Its translation: CASSGTGGTYEQYF.

This clonotype was observed many times. The chain combines TRBV14 with TRBJ2-7; 11 nucleotides align to TRBD1. V lost 3 bases, J lost 7 bases, and 5 bases stayed unmatched. Germline CDR1 reads SGHDN; CDR2 reads FVKESK. The CDR3 length is 14 residues. CDR3 nucleotides: TGTGCCAGCAGCCAGGACAGGGGGCGAGTTGAGCAGTACTTC. Its translation: CASSQDRGRVEQYF.

This clonotype appeared many times. The rearrangement joins TRBV12-3 or TRBV12-4 to TRBJ2-7; the D gene is possibly TRBD1 (6 bases). This CDR3 contains 16 residues. V lost 1 base, J lost 3 bases, and 16 bases lay in between. CDR3 region: CASSLEGSGDYYEQYF. The CDR3 coding sequence is TGTGCCAGCAGTTTAGAGGGGTCAGGGGATTACTACGAGCAGTACTTC.

This clonotype has a count of ten or more. The chain is built from TRBV3-1 and TRBJ2-4, with TRBD1 matching over 7 bases. The CDR3 runs 17 residues. Germline V gene lookup returns CDR1 LGHDT and CDR2 YNNKEL (reference sequence). V dropped 2 bases and J dropped 2; count of bases not matched to a gene: 9. The CDR3 DNA reads TGTGCCAGCAGCCAATACAACAGGGGCAGGACCAAAAACATTCAGTACTTC. The encoded protein is CASSQYNRGRTKNIQYF.

This clonotype was seen repeatedly, ten times or more. The chain carries TRBV20-1 and TRBJ2-2; TRBD2 matches 9 bases. Unmatched junction bases numbered 19, after V lost 7 bases and J lost 4 bases. This CDR3 spans 18 amino acids. CDR1 DFQATT and CDR2 SNEGSKA come from the germline V gene (reference sequence). The DNA for the CDR3 is TGCAGTGGTTCGCCTAGCGGGGTTGGTAACGGGAGCACCGGGGAGCTGTTTTTT. Translating it yields CSGSPSGVGNGSTGELFF.

The chain combines TRBV5-4 with TRBJ2-1; D remains ambiguous. The germline gives CDR1 SGHNT, CDR2 YYREEE (reference sequence). Trimming took 0 bases from V and 4 from J, leaving 11 bases between them. The CDR3 has 15 residues. CDR3 DNA: TGTGCCAGCAGCTTGGAAAACTCCAAGTACAATGAGCAGTTCTTC. Protein sequence: CASSLENSKYNEQFF.

Ten or more counts support this clonotype. The CDR3 is CASSLWDRGSGYTF. CDR3 nucleotide sequence: TGTGCCAGCAGCTTATGGGACAGGGGTAGTGGCTACACCTTC. The genes are TRBV11-2 and TRBJ1-2; 10 bases align to TRBD1. V trimming: 2 bases; J trimming: 7 bases; junction bases outside the gene matches: 4. The CDR3 length is 14 residues. The V gene's germline CDR1 is SGHAT and CDR2 FQNNGV.

This clonotype was seen at least ten times. The chain links TRBV5-5 to TRBJ2-1; the match to TRBD2 covers 8 bases. V gave up 2 bases and J gave up 8 bases; unmatched junction bases: 6. This CDR3 has 14 residues. From germline, CDR1 is SGHKS and CDR2 YYEKEE (reference sequence). CDR3 sequence: CASSLGLAAHEQFF. The CDR3 nucleotides are TGTGCCAGCAGCTTAGGACTAGCTGCCCATGAGCAGTTCTTC.

This clonotype was recorded at least ten times. The chain is built from TRBV7-2 and TRBJ2-1; 10 nucleotides align to TRBD2. With 1 base clipped from V and 8 bases from J, the junction kept 5 bases outside the gene matches. Germline V gives CDR1 SGHTA, CDR2 FQGNSA. This CDR3 contains 15 residues. CDR3 in amino acids: CASSLGQLAGDEQFF. CDR3 nucleotides: TGTGCCAGCAGCTTAGGCCAGCTAGCGGGAGATGAGCAGTTCTTC.

This clonotype was counted at least ten times. The gene calls are TRBV12-3 or TRBV12-4 and TRBJ2-2, with D tentatively TRBD2 (5 bases). The ends were cut back, 6 bases at V and 6 bases at J, with 14 bases in the middle. The length of the CDR3 is 14 residues. CDR3 nucleotide sequence: TGTGCCAGCAGCCGACGGGGAGAAGCCGGGGAGCTGTTTTTT. This translates into CASSRRGEAGELFF.

This clonotype occurred many times. The V and J genes are TRBV7-8 and TRBJ2-4; D is unclear. Germline CDR1 is SGHVS and CDR2 is FQNEAQ. The CDR3 has 13 residues. V lost 4 bases and J 2 bases, leaving 6 bases between the germline ends. As DNA, the CDR3 is TGTGCCAGCAGCTCAGTAACCAAAAACATTCAGTACTTC. Translation: CASSSVTKNIQYF.

This clonotype was seen ten or more times. J is TRBJ2-3 and V is TRBV20-1; 10 positions match TRBD2. Germline V gene data show CDR1 as DFQATT and CDR2 as SNEGSKA (reference sequence). This CDR3 comprises 17 residues. The ends lost 2 bases at V and 1 base at J; junction bases unmatched: 9. CDR3 in DNA: TGCAGTGCTAGAAGTCCGGGACTAGCGTCTCGCACAGATACGCAGTATTTT. It encodes CSARSPGLASRTDTQYF.

In this sample, this clonotype turned up many times. The chain uses TRBV7-8 and TRBJ2-3; TRBD2 aligns across 11 bases. There are 17 residues in the CDR3. V lost 0 bases to trimming and J lost 5 bases; unmatched junction nucleotides: 7. The V gene's germline CDR1 is SGHVS and CDR2 FQNEAQ. The CDR3 region is CASSLAASGRNLDTQYF. Written as DNA, the CDR3 is TGTGCCAGCAGCTTAGCGGCTAGCGGGAGGAATTTAGATACGCAGTATTTT.

This clonotype has at least ten counts. J is TRBJ1-4 and V is TRBV20-1; D gene uncertain. V lost 3 bases and J lost 8, with 16 bases in between. The CDR3 covers 14 residues. The V gene's germline CDR1 is DFQATT and CDR2 SNEGSKA (reference sequence). The CDR3 DNA follows: TGCAGTGCTAGGTTCGGTGGTAATAGGGAAAAACTGTTTTTT. It specifies CSARFGGNREKLFF.

This clonotype has a count of ten or more. The J gene is TRBJ2-5, the V gene TRBV20-1; tentative D call: TRBD2 (5 bases). CDR1 is DFQATT and CDR2 is SNEGSKA in the germline V gene (reference sequence). The CDR3 extends over 13 amino acids. V lost 6 bases to trimming and J lost 5 bases, with 16 bases between them. The CDR3 loop reads CSAGLDAGETQYF. The CDR3 bases are TGCAGTGCAGGACTCGACGCTGGGGAGACCCAGTACTTC.

There are many counts of this clonotype. V gene TRBV6-2 or TRBV6-3 combines with J gene TRBJ2-1; possibly TRBD2 for D (5 bases). Germline V gene lookup returns CDR1 MNHEY and CDR2 SVGEGT. V gave up 5 bases and J gave up 1 base, with 18 bases separating them. This CDR3 has 17 amino acids. The CDR3 DNA sequence: TGTGCCAGCAGTAGACGGACTCTCCGGGGATCCTACAATGAGCAGTTCTTC. The encoded protein is CASSRRTLRGSYNEQFF.

Many counts were recorded for this clonotype. V is TRBV19 and J is TRBJ1-1; weak D call: TRBD1 (5 bases). V was shortened by 5 bases and J by 5 bases, with 15 bases between the two germline ends. Germline V lookup: CDR1 LNHDA, CDR2 SQIVND (reference sequence). The CDR3 has 14 residues. The CDR3 loop is CASSARTSRTEAFF. The DNA for the CDR3 is TGTGCCAGTAGTGCCCGGACAAGTCGGACTGAAGCTTTCTTT. The entire variable domain, with the rest obtained from reference TRBV19 and TRBJ1-1, is as follows: DGGITQSPKYLFRKEGQNVTLSCEQNLNHDAMYWYRQDPGQGLRLIYYSQIVNDFQKGDIAEGYSVSREKKESFPLTVTSAQKNPTAFYLCASSARTSRTEAFFGQGTRLTVV.

There are many counts of this clonotype. The chain has TRBV29-1 and TRBJ1-1; D ambiguous. Germline V gene sequence: CDR1 SQVTM, CDR2 ANQGSEA. The length of the CDR3 is 14 residues. V dropped 2 bases and J dropped 5 bases, with 15 bases sitting between them. The CDR3 bases are TGCAGCGTTGAACCCGGGCCCTCCGGAACTGAAGCTTTCTTT. Protein product: CSVEPGPSGTEAFF.

This clonotype was detected many times. The J gene is TRBJ2-3, the V gene TRBV5-1; 8 bases line up with TRBD2. Trimming removed 4 bases from V and 4 bases from J; junction bases left unmatched: 11. Germline-derived CDR1 and CDR2 are SGHRS and YFSETQ. The CDR3 runs 16 residues. The CDR3 DNA reads as TGCGCCAGCAGCCGAGAGCAGCGGGAGCGCTCAGATACGCAGTATTTT. Its translation is CASSREQRERSDTQYF.

This clonotype was picked up many times. The chain couples TRBV6-5 to TRBJ1-6, with a weak D call TRBD1 (5 bases). Trimming stripped 3 bases from V and 8 bases from J, with 14 bases between. The CDR3 is 15 amino acids. From germline, CDR1 is MNHEY and CDR2 SVGAGI. The CDR3 is CASSYFRGGDSPLHF. CDR3 DNA sequence: TGTGCCAGCAGTTATTTTCGGGGAGGGGATTCACCCCTCCACTTT.